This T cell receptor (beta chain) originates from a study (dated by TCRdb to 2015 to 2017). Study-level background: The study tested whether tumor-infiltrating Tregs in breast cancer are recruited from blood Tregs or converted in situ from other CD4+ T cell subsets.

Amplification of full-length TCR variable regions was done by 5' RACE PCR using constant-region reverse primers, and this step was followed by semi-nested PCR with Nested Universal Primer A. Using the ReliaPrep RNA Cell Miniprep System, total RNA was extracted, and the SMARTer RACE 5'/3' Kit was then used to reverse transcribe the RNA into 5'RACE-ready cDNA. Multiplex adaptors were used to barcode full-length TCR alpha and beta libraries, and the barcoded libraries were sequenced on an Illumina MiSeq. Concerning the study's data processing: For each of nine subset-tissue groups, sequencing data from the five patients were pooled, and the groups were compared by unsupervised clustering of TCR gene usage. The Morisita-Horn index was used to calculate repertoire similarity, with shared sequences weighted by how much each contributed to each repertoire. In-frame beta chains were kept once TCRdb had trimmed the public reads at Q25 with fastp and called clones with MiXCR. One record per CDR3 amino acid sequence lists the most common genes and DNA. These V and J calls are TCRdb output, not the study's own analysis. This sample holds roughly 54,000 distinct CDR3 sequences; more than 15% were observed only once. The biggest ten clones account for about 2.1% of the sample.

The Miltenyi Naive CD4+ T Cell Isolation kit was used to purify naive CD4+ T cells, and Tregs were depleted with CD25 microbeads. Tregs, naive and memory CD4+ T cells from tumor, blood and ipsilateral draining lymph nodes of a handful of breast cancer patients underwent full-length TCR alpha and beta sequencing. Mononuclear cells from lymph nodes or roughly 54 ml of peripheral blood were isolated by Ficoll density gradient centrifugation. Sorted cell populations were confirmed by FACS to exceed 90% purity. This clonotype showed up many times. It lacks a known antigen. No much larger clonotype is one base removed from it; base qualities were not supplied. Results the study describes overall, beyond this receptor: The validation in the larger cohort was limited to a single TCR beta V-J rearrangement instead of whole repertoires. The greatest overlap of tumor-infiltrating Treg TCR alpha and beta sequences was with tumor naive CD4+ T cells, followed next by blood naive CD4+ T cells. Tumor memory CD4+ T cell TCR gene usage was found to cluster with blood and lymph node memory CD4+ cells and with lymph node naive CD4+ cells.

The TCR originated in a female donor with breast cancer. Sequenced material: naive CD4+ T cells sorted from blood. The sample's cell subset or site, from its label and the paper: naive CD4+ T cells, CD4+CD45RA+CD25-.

The DNA reads TGCAGTGCCGCGGCCAATGAGCAGTTCTTC. Protein translation: CSAAANEQFF. The chain was built from TRBV20-1 and TRBJ2-1; there is no confident call for the D gene. Reading from cysteine to phenylalanine, the CDR3 counts 10 amino acids. Of all the DNA, just the CDR3 is kept, 30 bases in frame from base 1. Relative to germline, V is 6 bases shorter and J is 6 bases shorter, with 6 bases between their ends. CDR1 DFQATT and CDR2 SNEGSKA were looked up in the germline V gene (reference sequence).